This T cell receptor beta chain appears in the sequencing data of a study of blood T cell repertoires in COVID-19. Using immunoSEQ multiplex PCR, the repertoire was profiled, and TCRdb retains in-frame clones only, with some absent. The top ten hold 8% to 10% of the sample, which has 240,000 or so clones, 80% to 90% seen once. Which cohort a participant joined came from the clinical history participants gave. This clonotype originated in a middle-aged man who had recovered from COVID-19. The sequencing sample was made of PBMCs or T cells enriched from blood (not recorded which).

CDR3 loop: CSADRGGNEQFF. The CDR3 nucleotides are TGCAGCGCAGACAGGGGGGGCAATGAGCAGTTCTTC. The chain uses TRBV29-1 and TRBJ2-1; 9 bases align to TRBD1. The CDR3 totals 12 residues. Germline lookup yields CDR1 SQVTM and CDR2 ANQGSEA. J was trimmed by 6 bases and V by 7 bases; bases with no gene match: 4.